Listed below are T cell receptor beta chains from one sample, sequenced in a study of blood T cell repertoires in COVID-19. Sequencing was performed with immunoSEQ multiplex PCR; in TCRdb, only in-frame clones are kept and a portion is missing. The table has approximately 150,000 clones, 80% to 90% seen once; the top ten hold approximately 14%. The sequenced sample was PBMCs or T cells enriched from blood (not recorded which). The receptors were sampled from a man in his forties or fifties who had recovered from COVID-19. CDR3s include the opening cysteine and the closing phenylalanine or tryptophan. A D gene is named only where the DNA matches it firmly. Clone size appears in some rows only: once, few, many, or a class for an expanded clone.

v_gene: TRBV9; abundance: NA; d_gene: NA; j_gene: TRBJ1-1; CDR3nt: TGTGCCAGCAGCTTTTCCGGGACTGAGAACACTGAAGCTTTCTTT; CDR3aa: CASSFSGTENTEAFF
v_gene: TRBV28; abundance: few; d_gene: NA; j_gene: TRBJ1-5; CDR3nt: TGTGCCAGCAGTTTCCGACAGTCCCTTCAGCCCCAGCATTTT; CDR3aa: CASSFRQSLQPQHF
v_gene: TRBV18; abundance: NA; d_gene: NA; j_gene: TRBJ2-2; CDR3nt: TGTGCCAGCTCACTAATGGCCCGGGGAGACACCGGGGAGCTGTTTTTT; CDR3aa: CASSLMARGDTGELFF
v_gene: TRBV11-3; abundance: NA; d_gene: TRBD1; j_gene: TRBJ1-1; CDR3nt: TGTGCCAGCAGCCTACAGGGGGCAACTGAAGCTTTCTTT; CDR3aa: CASSLQGATEAFF
v_gene: TRBV9; abundance: few; d_gene: TRBD1; j_gene: TRBJ1-1; CDR3nt: TGTGCCAGCAGCCCTCAGACAGGGGGGACTGAAGCTTTCTTT; CDR3aa: CASSPQTGGTEAFF
v_gene: TRBV7-9; abundance: NA; d_gene: NA; j_gene: TRBJ2-5; CDR3nt: TGTGCCAGCAGCTTAGGTTGGGGAGTCCAAGAGACCCAGTACTTC; CDR3aa: CASSLGWGVQETQYF
v_gene: TRBV5-1; abundance: NA; d_gene: TRBD1; j_gene: TRBJ2-5; CDR3nt: TGCGCCAGCAGCTTAAGTCCGGGACAGCAAGAGACCCAGTACTTC; CDR3aa: CASSLSPGQQETQYF
v_gene: TRBV10-3; abundance: NA; d_gene: TRBD1; j_gene: TRBJ2-7; CDR3nt: TGTGCCATCAGTACCGGACCGGGACAGGGGGTGGCCTACGAGCAGTACTTC; CDR3aa: CAISTGPGQGVAYEQYF
v_gene: TRBV3-1/TRBV3-2; abundance: NA; d_gene: NA; j_gene: TRBJ2-7; CDR3nt: TGTGCCAGCAGCCCCCGGCGGAGCTCCTACGAGCAGTACTTC; CDR3aa: CASSPRRSSYEQYF
v_gene: TRBV10-3; abundance: NA; d_gene: TRBD1; j_gene: TRBJ2-1; CDR3nt: TGTGCCATCAGTGAGGGACAGGGGGCCGGGAATGAGCAGTTCTTC; CDR3aa: CAISEGQGAGNEQFF
v_gene: TRBV6-5; abundance: NA; d_gene: NA; j_gene: TRBJ1-5; CDR3nt: TGTGCCAGCAACCCCAGCCGTCGGGGTCAGCCCCAGCATTTT; CDR3aa: CASNPSRRGQPQHF
v_gene: TRBV6-6; abundance: NA; d_gene: NA; j_gene: TRBJ1-6; CDR3nt: TGTGCCAGCAGTCCCTCGACACTCCTGAGCTCCTATAATTCACCCCTCCACTTT; CDR3aa: CASSPSTLLSSYNSPLHF
v_gene: TRBV5-1; abundance: NA; d_gene: NA; j_gene: TRBJ1-2; CDR3nt: TGCGCCAGCAGTACGACCGCAGGGGACTATGGCTACACCTTC; CDR3aa: CASSTTAGDYGYTF
v_gene: TRBV18; abundance: NA; d_gene: NA; j_gene: TRBJ1-4; CDR3nt: TGTGCCAGCTCACCAGCCACAGTAACTAATGAAAAACTGTTTTTT; CDR3aa: CASSPATVTNEKLFF
v_gene: TRBV4-2; abundance: NA; d_gene: TRBD2; j_gene: TRBJ2-2; CDR3nt: TGTGCCAGCAGCCAAGGTGGCGGGGGAGGGACCGGGGAGCTGTTTTTT; CDR3aa: CASSQGGGGGTGELFF
v_gene: TRBV12-5; abundance: NA; d_gene: NA; j_gene: TRBJ2-1; CDR3nt: TGTGCTAGTGCTCCGGACAGCCGGATAACCAATGAGCAGTTCTTC; CDR3aa: CASAPDSRITNEQFF
v_gene: TRBV30; abundance: NA; d_gene: NA; j_gene: TRBJ1-5; CDR3nt: TGTGCCTGGAGTGGGGGCGGGGGCCGCAATCAGCCCCAGCATTTT; CDR3aa: CAWSGGGGRNQPQHF
v_gene: TRBV7-7; abundance: once; d_gene: NA; j_gene: TRBJ2-5; CDR3nt: TGTGCCAGCAGCTTCGGTAGTCGGGAGACCCAGTACTTC; CDR3aa: CASSFGSRETQYF
v_gene: TRBV6-2/TRBV6-3; abundance: NA; d_gene: NA; j_gene: TRBJ1-2; CDR3nt: TGTGCCAGCAGTTACTCTGGCAGGGCGGGGTATGGCTACACCTTC; CDR3aa: CASSYSGRAGYGYTF
v_gene: TRBV5-1; abundance: NA; d_gene: TRBD1; j_gene: TRBJ2-7; CDR3nt: TGCGCCAGCAGCTTGGGGACAGGGACCCACGAGCAGTACTTC; CDR3aa: CASSLGTGTHEQYF
v_gene: TRBV7-2; abundance: NA; d_gene: NA; j_gene: TRBJ1-2; CDR3nt: TGTGCCAGCAGACCTGGGGCCACCTATGGCTACACCTTC; CDR3aa: CASRPGATYGYTF
v_gene: TRBV18; abundance: NA; d_gene: TRBD1; j_gene: TRBJ2-3; CDR3nt: TGTGCCAGCTCACGGAATTGGGACAGGGGCACAGATACGCAGTATTTT; CDR3aa: CASSRNWDRGTDTQYF
v_gene: TRBV5-4; abundance: NA; d_gene: TRBD1; j_gene: TRBJ1-1; CDR3nt: TGTGCCAGCAGTTATACAGGGGGCGGGAGGACTGAAGCTTTCTTT; CDR3aa: CASSYTGGGRTEAFF
v_gene: TRBV12-3/TRBV12-4; abundance: NA; d_gene: NA; j_gene: TRBJ1-1; CDR3nt: TGTGCCAGCGCCGCCTCGGGGTTCACTGAAGCTTTCTTT; CDR3aa: CASAASGFTEAFF
v_gene: TRBV6-5; abundance: once; d_gene: NA; j_gene: TRBJ1-1; CDR3nt: TGTGCCAGCAGTCTAGGGGAAGGGAACACTGAAGCTTTCTTT; CDR3aa: CASSLGEGNTEAFF
v_gene: TRBV7-9; abundance: NA; d_gene: NA; j_gene: TRBJ1-2; CDR3nt: TGTGCCAGCAGCTTAGCGCAGGGAATGAACTATGGCTACACCTTC; CDR3aa: CASSLAQGMNYGYTF
v_gene: TRBV28; abundance: NA; d_gene: NA; j_gene: TRBJ1-3; CDR3nt: TGTGCCAGCAGTTTCGGCGGAAGGTTGCTCTCTGGAAACACCATATATTTT; CDR3aa: CASSFGGRLLSGNTIYF
v_gene: TRBV30; abundance: NA; d_gene: TRBD1; j_gene: TRBJ1-1; CDR3nt: TGTGCCCGGGACAGGGGGCACGCTGAAGCTTTCTTT; CDR3aa: CARDRGHAEAFF
v_gene: TRBV19; abundance: once; d_gene: NA; j_gene: TRBJ2-6; CDR3nt: TGTGCCAGTAGTTCCAGGGTCTACTCTGGGGCCAACGTCCTGACTTTC; CDR3aa: CASSSRVYSGANVLTF
v_gene: TRBV5-1; abundance: NA; d_gene: NA; j_gene: TRBJ1-1; CDR3nt: TGCGCCAGCGTTTTGGAGCCAACGGGGGGCGCGAACACTGAAGCTTTCTTT; CDR3aa: CASVLEPTGGANTEAFF
v_gene: TRBV27; abundance: many; d_gene: TRBD1; j_gene: TRBJ2-1; CDR3nt: TGTGCCAGCAGACCACAGGGGGACGGAATCTACAATGAGCAGTTCTTC; CDR3aa: CASRPQGDGIYNEQFF
v_gene: TRBV14; abundance: NA; d_gene: TRBD2; j_gene: TRBJ2-7; CDR3nt: TGTGCCAGCAGCCGGGGTATGGGAGCGGGGCTCTACGAGCAGTACTTC; CDR3aa: CASSRGMGAGLYEQYF
v_gene: TRBV7-8; abundance: NA; d_gene: NA; j_gene: TRBJ1-5; CDR3nt: TGTGCCAGCAGCCTGCGTGAGGGTAAAGATCAGCCCCAGCATTTT; CDR3aa: CASSLREGKDQPQHF
v_gene: TRBV11-3; abundance: NA; d_gene: TRBD2; j_gene: TRBJ2-3; CDR3nt: TGTGCCAGCAGCTTTTCTAGCGGGGGGGCCTCAGATACGCAGTATTTT; CDR3aa: CASSFSSGGASDTQYF
v_gene: TRBV7-2; abundance: NA; d_gene: TRBD1; j_gene: TRBJ1-2; CDR3nt: TGTGCCAGCAGCCGGGACACAGGGGTGTATGGCTACACCTTC; CDR3aa: CASSRDTGVYGYTF
v_gene: TRBV10-1; abundance: NA; d_gene: NA; j_gene: TRBJ2-5; CDR3nt: TGCGCCAGCAGTGTTGGAGGGGGCGGCGGAGAGACCCAGTACTTC; CDR3aa: CASSVGGGGGETQYF
v_gene: TRBV6-1; abundance: NA; d_gene: NA; j_gene: TRBJ1-3; CDR3nt: TGTGCCAGCAGTGAAGTAACTGGAAACACCATATATTTT; CDR3aa: CASSEVTGNTIYF
v_gene: TRBV5-4; abundance: NA; d_gene: TRBD1; j_gene: TRBJ2-2; CDR3nt: TGTGCCAGCAGCACGCGGACAGGGTCGGCCGGGGAGCTGTTTTTT; CDR3aa: CASSTRTGSAGELFF
v_gene: TRBV12-3/TRBV12-4; abundance: NA; d_gene: TRBD1; j_gene: TRBJ2-5; CDR3nt: TGTGCCAGCACCCTGACAGGGCAAGAGACCCAGTACTTC; CDR3aa: CASTLTGQETQYF